Listed below are T cell receptor beta chains from one sample, sequenced in a study of CD8 T cells in Susac syndrome. TCRdb itself ran the immunoSEQ multiplex PCR reads through MiXCR, one entry per CDR3 protein. Of around 190,000 distinct CDR3 sequences in the sample, 80% to 95% were seen once. The sequencing sample was made of CD4+ T cells from PBMCs. The source is a human donor in good health. CDR3s include the opening cysteine and the closing phenylalanine or tryptophan. Fields, in order: D gene, V gene, J gene, clone size, CDR3 protein, CDR3 DNA. A D gene is named only where the DNA matches it firmly. Size is omitted from some rows. Given values are once, few, many or a class for expanded clones.

d_call: TRBD1
v_call: TRBV7-9
j_call: TRBJ1-3
clone_size: .
cdr3_aa: CASSLAGQYSGNTIYF
cdr3_nt: TGTGCCAGCAGCTTGGCGGGACAGTACTCTGGAAACACCATATATTTT

d_call: .
v_call: TRBV20-1
j_call: TRBJ1-5
clone_size: .
cdr3_aa: CSAKTLDNQPQHF
cdr3_nt: TGCAGTGCGAAGACACTAGACAATCAGCCCCAGCATTTT

d_call: TRBD1
v_call: TRBV29-1
j_call: TRBJ1-2
clone_size: .
cdr3_aa: CSVPGTGSFYGYTF
cdr3_nt: TGCAGCGTCCCCGGGACAGGGTCCTTCTATGGCTACACCTTC

d_call: .
v_call: TRBV12-3/TRBV12-4
j_call: TRBJ2-6
clone_size: .
cdr3_aa: CASTPGTGANVLTF
cdr3_nt: TGTGCCAGCACCCCTGGGACTGGGGCCAACGTCCTGACTTTC

d_call: .
v_call: TRBV28
j_call: TRBJ1-1
clone_size: .
cdr3_aa: CASSQMRPLGTEAFF
cdr3_nt: TGTGCCAGCAGTCAGATGCGACCTCTAGGCACTGAAGCTTTCTTT

d_call: .
v_call: TRBV5-4
j_call: TRBJ2-3
clone_size: .
cdr3_aa: CASSLRGVTDTQYF
cdr3_nt: TGTGCCAGCAGCTTGCGCGGCGTCACAGATACGCAGTATTTT

d_call: .
v_call: TRBV3-1
j_call: TRBJ1-3
clone_size: few
cdr3_aa: CASSPRGSAGNTIYF
cdr3_nt: TGTGCCAGCAGCCCCCGAGGGAGTGCCGGAAACACCATATATTTT

d_call: TRBD1
v_call: TRBV27
j_call: TRBJ2-1
clone_size: .
cdr3_aa: CASSATGTFSYNEQFF
cdr3_nt: TGTGCCAGCAGTGCGACAGGGACCTTCTCCTACAATGAGCAGTTCTTC

d_call: .
v_call: TRBV30
j_call: TRBJ2-7
clone_size: .
cdr3_aa: CAWTRGTTYEQYF
cdr3_nt: TGTGCCTGGACCCGGGGGACAACCTACGAGCAGTACTTC

d_call: TRBD1
v_call: TRBV18
j_call: TRBJ1-4
clone_size: .
cdr3_aa: CASSPQGAANEKLFF
cdr3_nt: TGTGCCAGCTCACCACAGGGGGCTGCTAATGAAAAACTGTTTTTT

d_call: .
v_call: TRBV6-2/TRBV6-3
j_call: TRBJ1-2
clone_size: .
cdr3_aa: CASSAQSNYGYTF
cdr3_nt: TGTGCCAGCAGCGCACAGAGCAACTATGGCTACACCTTC

d_call: TRBD1
v_call: TRBV24-1
j_call: TRBJ2-5
clone_size: .
cdr3_aa: CATSDPTGVQETQYF
cdr3_nt: TGTGCCACCAGTGATCCGACAGGGGTCCAAGAGACCCAGTACTTC

d_call: .
v_call: TRBV5-1
j_call: TRBJ2-1
clone_size: .
cdr3_aa: CASSLVSGVNNEQFF
cdr3_nt: TGCGCCAGCAGCTTGGTTTCAGGAGTTAACAATGAGCAGTTCTTC

d_call: .
v_call: TRBV10-3
j_call: TRBJ2-2
clone_size: .
cdr3_aa: CATGTGMSTGELFF
cdr3_nt: TGTGCCACCGGAACAGGGATGAGCACCGGGGAGCTGTTTTTT

d_call: TRBD1
v_call: TRBV28
j_call: TRBJ1-3
clone_size: .
cdr3_aa: CASGQGANTIYF
cdr3_nt: TGTGCCAGTGGACAGGGGGCGAACACCATATATTTT

d_call: .
v_call: TRBV19
j_call: TRBJ2-2
clone_size: .
cdr3_aa: CASSTGQGRGGELFF
cdr3_nt: TGTGCCAGTAGTACTGGCCAGGGGAGAGGCGGGGAGCTGTTTTTT

d_call: .
v_call: TRBV29-1
j_call: TRBJ1-5
clone_size: .
cdr3_aa: CSVRGGTRGGGNQPQHF
cdr3_nt: TGCAGCGTGCGGGGGGGGACAAGGGGAGGCGGCAATCAGCCCCAGCATTTT

d_call: TRBD2
v_call: TRBV7-2
j_call: TRBJ2-5
clone_size: .
cdr3_aa: CASSERGSGGPEGETQYF
cdr3_nt: TGTGCCAGCAGCGAGAGGGGGAGCGGGGGGCCCGAGGGGGAGACCCAGTACTTC

d_call: .
v_call: TRBV9
j_call: TRBJ2-7
clone_size: once
cdr3_aa: CASSVDGVPFEQYF
cdr3_nt: TGTGCCAGCAGCGTAGACGGAGTGCCGTTCGAGCAGTACTTC

d_call: TRBD1
v_call: TRBV5-4
j_call: TRBJ2-7
clone_size: .
cdr3_aa: CASSAATGGAGYEQYF
cdr3_nt: TGTGCCAGCAGCGCAGCGACAGGGGGCGCCGGGTACGAGCAGTACTTC

d_call: TRBD1
v_call: TRBV30
j_call: TRBJ1-4
clone_size: .
cdr3_aa: CAWDRGGEKLFF
cdr3_nt: TGTGCCTGGGACAGGGGAGGAGAAAAACTGTTTTTT

d_call: .
v_call: TRBV6-6
j_call: TRBJ2-6
clone_size: .
cdr3_aa: CASSYLIPSGANVLTF
cdr3_nt: TGTGCCAGCAGTTACTTAATTCCCTCTGGGGCCAACGTCCTGACTTTC

d_call: .
v_call: TRBV7-9
j_call: TRBJ2-2
clone_size: .
cdr3_aa: CASSLAGVGPGELFF
cdr3_nt: TGTGCCAGCAGCTTGGCAGGGGTCGGCCCCGGGGAGCTGTTTTTT

d_call: .
v_call: TRBV28
j_call: TRBJ2-7
clone_size: .
cdr3_aa: CASSFAGTQTYEQYF
cdr3_nt: TGTGCCAGCAGTTTCGCCGGGACACAAACCTACGAGCAGTACTTC

d_call: .
v_call: TRBV10-3
j_call: TRBJ2-5
clone_size: .
cdr3_aa: CAIRGASQETQYF
cdr3_nt: TGTGCCATCAGGGGAGCTAGTCAAGAGACCCAGTACTTC

d_call: .
v_call: TRBV12-3/TRBV12-4
j_call: TRBJ2-7
clone_size: .
cdr3_aa: CASSLGPQRQYF
cdr3_nt: TGTGCCAGCAGTTTAGGGCCCCAAAGGCAGTACTTC

d_call: .
v_call: TRBV29-1
j_call: TRBJ1-2
clone_size: .
cdr3_aa: CSVQSSPGNGYTF
cdr3_nt: TGCAGCGTTCAAAGTTCCCCGGGGAATGGCTACACCTTC

d_call: .
v_call: TRBV7-9
j_call: TRBJ1-4
clone_size: .
cdr3_aa: CASGGAVNEKLFF
cdr3_nt: TGTGCCAGCGGAGGGGCGGTTAATGAAAAACTGTTTTTT

d_call: TRBD1
v_call: TRBV14
j_call: TRBJ2-3
clone_size: .
cdr3_aa: CASSQRTGGKGTDTQYF
cdr3_nt: TGTGCCAGCAGCCAAAGGACAGGGGGCAAAGGCACAGATACGCAGTATTTT

d_call: TRBD1
v_call: TRBV2
j_call: TRBJ2-5
clone_size: .
cdr3_aa: CASRGQGSWETQYF
cdr3_nt: TGTGCCAGCAGAGGACAGGGATCTTGGGAGACCCAGTACTTC

d_call: .
v_call: TRBV5-1
j_call: TRBJ2-7
clone_size: .
cdr3_aa: CASSEAREQYF
cdr3_nt: TGCGCCAGCAGTGAGGCTCGCGAGCAGTACTTC

d_call: .
v_call: TRBV7-8
j_call: TRBJ2-1
clone_size: once
cdr3_aa: CASSQRLINEQFF
cdr3_nt: TGTGCCAGCAGCCAAAGACTCATCAATGAGCAGTTCTTC

d_call: .
v_call: TRBV6-5
j_call: TRBJ2-3
clone_size: .
cdr3_aa: CASRPGGGGTDTQYF
cdr3_nt: TGTGCCAGCAGACCCGGGGGCGGGGGCACAGATACGCAGTATTTT

d_call: .
v_call: TRBV20-1
j_call: TRBJ1-5
clone_size: .
cdr3_aa: CSARWQGNNQPQHF
cdr3_nt: TGCAGTGCTAGGTGGCAGGGAAACAATCAGCCCCAGCATTTT

d_call: .
v_call: TRBV28
j_call: TRBJ1-1
clone_size: .
cdr3_aa: CATGVWSEAFF
cdr3_nt: TGTGCGACGGGGGTATGGTCTGAAGCTTTCTTT

d_call: .
v_call: TRBV12-3/TRBV12-4
j_call: TRBJ1-2
clone_size: once
cdr3_aa: CASSFMGGGYGYTF
cdr3_nt: TGTGCCAGCAGTTTCATGGGTGGAGGGTATGGCTACACCTTC

d_call: .
v_call: TRBV20-1
j_call: TRBJ2-7
clone_size: .
cdr3_aa: CSPKSGAGYEQYF
cdr3_nt: TGCAGTCCGAAATCGGGTGCGGGATACGAGCAGTACTTC

d_call: .
v_call: TRBV29-1
j_call: TRBJ1-2
clone_size: .
cdr3_aa: CSVNTDNYGYTF
cdr3_nt: TGCAGCGTGAATACAGACAACTATGGCTACACCTTC

d_call: .
v_call: TRBV7-9
j_call: TRBJ2-7
clone_size: few
cdr3_aa: CAGRDVDSSYEQYF
cdr3_nt: TGTGCCGGAAGAGACGTGGACAGCTCCTACGAGCAGTACTTC

d_call: .
v_call: TRBV20-1
j_call: TRBJ1-3
clone_size: once
cdr3_aa: CSARSDSSGSTIYF
cdr3_nt: TGCAGTGCTAGATCTGACAGTTCTGGAAGCACCATATATTTT

d_call: .
v_call: TRBV10-3
j_call: TRBJ2-3
clone_size: .
cdr3_aa: CAISVRLGTDTQYF
cdr3_nt: TGTGCCATCAGCGTGCGGTTGGGCACAGATACGCAGTATTTT

d_call: .
v_call: TRBV19
j_call: TRBJ2-1
clone_size: .
cdr3_aa: CASSIQRKGWNEQFF
cdr3_nt: TGTGCCAGTAGTATACAGCGTAAAGGTTGGAATGAGCAGTTCTTC

d_call: TRBD1
v_call: TRBV7-9
j_call: TRBJ1-4
clone_size: .
cdr3_aa: CASRRQGGLATNEKLFF
cdr3_nt: TGTGCCAGCAGACGACAGGGGGGACTTGCAACTAATGAAAAACTGTTTTTT

d_call: TRBD2
v_call: TRBV15
j_call: TRBJ2-5
clone_size: .
cdr3_aa: CATSGGGLQETQYF
cdr3_nt: TGTGCCACCAGCGGCGGGGGGCTCCAAGAGACCCAGTACTTC

d_call: .
v_call: TRBV9
j_call: TRBJ1-5
clone_size: .
cdr3_aa: CASSVGEDQPQHF
cdr3_nt: TGTGCCAGCAGCGTAGGCGAGGATCAGCCCCAGCATTTT

d_call: .
v_call: TRBV5-1
j_call: TRBJ2-4
clone_size: .
cdr3_aa: CASSLGTFQGPQNIQYF
cdr3_nt: TGCGCCAGCAGCTTGGGCACTTTCCAAGGCCCTCAAAACATTCAGTACTTC

d_call: TRBD1
v_call: TRBV6-4
j_call: TRBJ2-2
clone_size: few
cdr3_aa: CASGTGNTGELFF
cdr3_nt: TGTGCCAGCGGGACAGGGAACACCGGGGAGCTGTTTTTT

d_call: TRBD1
v_call: TRBV6-5
j_call: TRBJ2-3
clone_size: .
cdr3_aa: CASTLRQGADTQYF
cdr3_nt: TGTGCCAGCACCCTAAGACAGGGCGCAGATACGCAGTATTTT

d_call: .
v_call: TRBV5-1
j_call: TRBJ2-5
clone_size: .
cdr3_aa: CASSFSLLDEETQYF
cdr3_nt: TGCGCCAGCAGCTTCTCCCTACTAGATGAGGAGACCCAGTACTTC

d_call: .
v_call: TRBV10-3
j_call: TRBJ2-3
clone_size: few
cdr3_aa: CAISLPGGTQYF
cdr3_nt: TGTGCCATCAGCCTCCCGGGTGGCACGCAGTATTTT

d_call: TRBD1
v_call: TRBV5-1
j_call: TRBJ1-2
clone_size: .
cdr3_aa: CASRDTGGSGYTF
cdr3_nt: TGCGCCAGCAGGGACACAGGGGGCTCTGGCTACACCTTC

d_call: .
v_call: TRBV12-3/TRBV12-4
j_call: TRBJ2-2
clone_size: once
cdr3_aa: CASSRGLFNGGELFF
cdr3_nt: TGTGCCAGCAGCCGTGGCCTCTTTAACGGCGGGGAGCTGTTTTTT

d_call: .
v_call: TRBV6-6
j_call: TRBJ2-7
clone_size: .
cdr3_aa: CASRSGAGGVREQYF
cdr3_nt: TGTGCCAGCAGATCGGGGGCCGGGGGTGTACGCGAGCAGTACTTC

d_call: TRBD1
v_call: TRBV5-1
j_call: TRBJ2-6
clone_size: .
cdr3_aa: CASTLTGAGANVLTF
cdr3_nt: TGCGCCAGCACATTAACAGGGGCTGGGGCCAACGTCCTGACTTTC

d_call: TRBD2
v_call: TRBV10-3
j_call: TRBJ2-1
clone_size: .
cdr3_aa: CAISESGTSHEQFF
cdr3_nt: TGTGCCATCAGTGAGTCGGGGACTAGCCATGAGCAGTTCTTC

d_call: TRBD1
v_call: TRBV6-1
j_call: TRBJ1-1
clone_size: .
cdr3_aa: CANAKIGGVGDTEAFF
cdr3_nt: TGTGCCAACGCCAAAATAGGGGGCGTTGGAGACACTGAAGCTTTCTTT

d_call: .
v_call: TRBV7-9
j_call: TRBJ1-4
clone_size: few
cdr3_aa: CASSLGERLFF
cdr3_nt: TGTGCCAGCAGCTTAGGGGAGCGGCTGTTTTTT